The 26 T cell receptor beta chains reported below all come from one sample, sequenced in a study of shared T cell receptors in the human thymus. Profiling relied on immunoSEQ multiplex PCR, and the TCRdb table lists in-frame clones only, not all of them. This sample carries 500,000 to 750,000 clones, roughly 90% of them seen once, and the ten largest clones take approximately 0.011%. This sample also belongs to another study, concerning human thymus T cells.

The specimen sequenced was thymocytes. Receptors originate from a boy under three years old with a congenital heart defect.

The chain joins TRBV5-6 to TRBJ1-2; the D gene is possibly TRBD1 (6 bases). CDR1 is SGHDT and CDR2 is YYEEEE in the germline V gene. There are 11 residues in the CDR3. V shed 6 bases and J shed 8 bases, with 11 bases lying between them. CDR3 bases: TGTGCCAGCACCGGGGGGCAAGGCTACACCTTC. Encoded protein: CASTGGQGYTF.

The chain employs TRBV7-6 and TRBJ2-2, with TRBD2 matching over 10 bases. V lost 0 bases, J lost 3 bases, and 10 bases stayed unmatched. The CDR3 has 19 amino acids. Germline V gives CDR1 SGHVS, CDR2 FNYEAQ. CDR3 in DNA: TGTGCCAGCAGCTTAGCCGGACTAGCGGACCCGTGGGACACCGGGGAGCTGTTTTTT. It yields the protein CASSLAGLADPWDTGELFF.

This chain uses TRBV27 with TRBJ2-2, with a possible D match to TRBD2 (7 bases). This CDR3 spans 17 amino acids. In germline, CDR1 is MNHEY, CDR2 SMNVEV (reference sequence). Trimming took off 3 bases at V and 5 bases at J, with 19 bases between the two ends. The CDR3 loop is CASSLQVGAGATGELFF. CDR3 coding DNA: TGTGCCAGCAGTTTGCAGGTCGGGGCGGGGGCTACCGGGGAGCTGTTTTTT.

This sequence joins TRBV6-6 and TRBJ2-7, with D tentatively TRBD1 (6 bases). Germline V gene data show CDR1 as MNHNY and CDR2 as SVGAGI (reference sequence). The CDR3 totals 12 residues. V dropped 5 bases and J dropped 7 bases, with 12 bases sitting between them. CDR3 DNA sequence: TGTGCCAGCAGTCTCGGGACACGGGAGCAGTACTTC. It yields the protein CASSLGTREQYF.

V is TRBV4-3 and J is TRBJ1-2, with a weak D call TRBD1 (5 bases). This CDR3 has 16 amino acids. V shed 0 bases and J shed 6 bases, with 17 bases lying between them. Looked up from germline, CDR1 is LGHNA and CDR2 is YSLEER. The DNA for the CDR3 is TGCGCCAGCAGCCAAGATGACAGTCCGGTCGAGGATGGCTACACCTTC. Translated: CASSQDDSPVEDGYTF.

The V and J genes are TRBV4-3 and TRBJ2-1; 10 bases are a match to TRBD2. J gave up 5 bases and V 0 bases, and 4 bases lay outside the gene matches. The CDR3 covers 16 residues. Germline loops: CDR1 LGHNA, CDR2 YSLEER. The CDR3 nucleotides read TGCGCCAGCAGCCAAGATCGCCTAGCGGGAGACAATGAGCAGTTCTTC. Its translation is CASSQDRLAGDNEQFF.

The chain joins TRBV4-3 to TRBJ2-4; 16 nucleotides align to TRBD2. Germline assignment: CDR1 LGHNA and CDR2 YSLEER. Trimming removed 0 bases from V and 5 bases from J; junction bases left unmatched: 16. There are 22 residues in the CDR3. Here the CDR3 reads CASSQEKHPGGTSGRAQNIQYF. DNA of the CDR3: TGCGCCAGCAGCCAAGAAAAACACCCGGGGGGGACTAGCGGGAGGGCTCAAAACATTCAGTACTTC.

The chain has TRBV5-4 and TRBJ2-7, with 12 bases lining up with TRBD2. The germline V gene encodes CDR1 SGHNT and CDR2 YYREEE (reference sequence). V trimming: 1 base; J trimming: 8 bases; junction bases outside the gene matches: 22. This CDR3 has 20 amino acids. The chain's CDR3 is CASSLFPPTGLAGDTGKQYF. In DNA, the CDR3 is TGTGCCAGCAGCTTGTTCCCCCCCACGGGACTAGCGGGCGACACGGGGAAGCAGTACTTC.

V is TRBV7-9 and J is TRBJ2-7; 9 bases fit TRBD2. With 5 bases clipped from V and 1 base from J, the junction kept 12 bases outside the gene matches. CDR3 length: 17 amino acids. Looked up from germline, CDR1 is SEHNR and CDR2 is FQNEAQ (reference sequence). Written as DNA, the CDR3 is TGTGCCAGCAGCCCGCCCGTAGCGGGAGTAAGATCCTACGAGCAGTACTTC. It encodes CASSPPVAGVRSYEQYF.

The chain combines TRBV14 with TRBJ2-1; TRBD2 agrees at 8 bases. This CDR3 region has 14 residues. Germline values: CDR1 SGHDN, CDR2 FVKESK. J was trimmed by 2 bases and V by 4 bases; bases with no gene match: 1. The CDR3 coding sequence is TGTGCCAGCAGCCCCGGGAGGGCCTACAATGAGCAGTTCTTC. Its translation: CASSPGRAYNEQFF. The entire variable domain, with the rest obtained from reference TRBV14 and TRBJ2-1, is as follows: EAGVTQFPSHSVIEKGQTVTLRCDPISGHDNLYWYRRVMGKEIKFLLHFVKESKQDESGMPNNRFLAERTGGTYSTLKVQPAELEDSGVYFCASSPGRAYNEQFFGPGTRLTVL.

This clone was seen only once. The V call is TRBV4-2, the J call TRBJ1-5, with 7 bases that match TRBD1. The junction had 12 bases not matched to a gene; V was cut back by 0 bases and J by 4 bases. The CDR3 covers 18 residues. Germline CDR1 is LGHNA and CDR2 is YNFKEQ. For the CDR3, the DNA is TGTGCCAGCAGCCAAGATCGGAAGAACAGGGGATGGAATCAGCCCCAGCATTTT. Protein product: CASSQDRKNRGWNQPQHF.

This chain connects TRBV4-3 to TRBJ2-4; D might be TRBD2 (7 bases). The V gene lost 0 bases and the J gene lost 2 bases, with 17 bases spanning the gap. Germline loops: CDR1 LGHNA, CDR2 YSLEER. The CDR3 sequence is 18 residues long. Written as DNA, the CDR3 is TGCGCCAGCAGCCAAGATAGGGGGGAGGGCTCCTCCAAAAACATTCAGTACTTC. It is translated as CASSQDRGEGSSKNIQYF.

The chain recombines TRBV29-1 with TRBJ1-2; TRBD1 matches 8 bases. The CDR3 contains 13 residues. V was pared by 2 bases and J by 6 bases, with 5 bases of the junction left unmatched. CDR1 and CDR2 (germline): SQVTM, ANQGSEA. The CDR3 DNA reads TGCAGCGTTGAACCCGGGACAGGTCATGGCTACACCTTC. Its protein product is CSVEPGTGHGYTF.

The rearrangement links TRBV2 to TRBJ1-4, with D possibly TRBD1 on 6 matching bases. This CDR3 has 14 residues. Germline CDR1 is SNHLY and CDR2 is FYNNEI. Trimming stripped 3 bases from V and 8 bases from J, with 13 bases between. The CDR3 sequence: CASSEMGAREKLFF. As DNA, the CDR3 is TGTGCCAGCAGTGAGATGGGGGCTCGGGAAAAACTGTTTTTT.

The V gene is TRBV19, the J gene TRBJ2-2; D not certain. V shed 3 bases and J shed 4 bases, with 12 bases lying between them. The CDR3 extends over 15 amino acids. Germline assignment: CDR1 LNHDA and CDR2 SQIVND (reference sequence). CDR3 DNA: TGTGCCAGTAGTATCAAATCGCGCGGCACCGGGGAGCTGTTTTTT. Its translation: CASSIKSRGTGELFF.

This rearrangement joins TRBV6-1 to TRBJ2-1; TRBD2 is a possible D gene (5 bases). The germline V and J ends were trimmed by 4 bases and 2 bases, with 15 bases remaining between them. CDR3 size: 16 residues. CDR1 is MNHNS, CDR2 SASEGT, per germline. The CDR3 bases are TGTGCCAGCAGTGGATTTGGGCGGGCAACCTACAATGAGCAGTTCTTC. Translation: CASSGFGRATYNEQFF.

The chain is built from TRBV5-1 and TRBJ1-2, with 7 bases fitting TRBD1. J was trimmed by 6 bases and V by 4 bases; bases with no gene match: 9. Germline V gives CDR1 SGHRS, CDR2 YFSETQ. The length of the CDR3 is 14 residues. In DNA form, the CDR3 reads TGCGCCAGCAGCGACCGGGGCAGGGGGGATGGCTACACCTTC. Residues: CASSDRGRGDGYTF. Together with reference TRBV5-1 and TRBJ1-2, the CDR3 gives the full variable domain: KAGVTQTPRYLIKTRGQQVTLSCSPISGHRSVSWYQQTPGQGLQFLFEYFSETQRNKGNFPGRFSGRQFSNSRSEMNVSTLELGDSALYLCASSDRGRGDGYTFGSGTRLTVV.

The chain employs TRBV4-3 and TRBJ2-7; a possible D gene is TRBD1 (6 bases). Germline V gene lookup returns CDR1 LGHNA and CDR2 YSLEER. The CDR3 is made up of 17 amino acids. V was clipped by 0 bases and J by 3 bases, with 18 bases between them. The CDR3 DNA sequence: TGCGCCAGCAGCCAAGATACCGGCCCGTCCAGGGGCTACGAGCAGTACTTC. Translating it yields CASSQDTGPSRGYEQYF.

The table lists this clone with a few counts. The chain combines TRBV5-1 with TRBJ2-6; weak D call: TRBD1 (5 bases). The CDR3 sequence is 19 residues long. Per germline, CDR1 SGHRS and CDR2 YFSETQ. V was shortened by 1 base and J by 0 bases, with 17 bases between the two germline ends. Written as DNA, the CDR3 is TGCGCCAGCAGCTTGTTGGGCAGGGCCACTGGCTCTGGGGCCAACGTCCTGACTTTC. This encodes CASSLLGRATGSGANVLTF.

The chain recombines TRBV10-3 with TRBJ2-7; D is unclear. CDR1 ENHRY and CDR2 SYGVKD come from the germline V gene. Trimming pared 2 bases from V and 7 bases from J, leaving 15 bases between. The CDR3 length is 14 residues. The CDR3 region is CAISEPRPPQEQYF. The CDR3 DNA is TGTGCCATCAGTGAGCCCCGCCCACCCCAGGAGCAGTACTTC.

The rearrangement links TRBV14 to TRBJ2-3; 8 nucleotides line up with TRBD2. CDR1 and CDR2 from the germline V gene are SGHDN and FVKESK. This CDR3 spans 16 amino acids. V gave up 3 bases and J gave up 2 bases; unmatched junction bases: 7. CDR3 in DNA: TGTGCCAGCAGCCAGTTAGCGGGATTCGACACAGATACGCAGTATTTT. This encodes CASSQLAGFDTDTQYF.

The genes are TRBV2 and TRBJ2-5; D remains unclear. The CDR3 runs 12 residues. Germline CDR1 reads SNHLY; CDR2 reads FYNNEI. Trimming took 8 bases from V and 5 from J, leaving 12 bases between them. The CDR3 DNA reads as TGTGCCAGCGAGTACCCTCGCGAGACCCAGTACTTC. It specifies CASEYPRETQYF.

The rearrangement joins TRBV4-3 to TRBJ2-1, with a weak D call TRBD2 (5 bases). CDR3 size: 13 residues. V dropped 2 bases and J dropped 8 bases, with 10 bases sitting between them. Per the germline V gene, CDR1 is LGHNA and CDR2 is YSLEER. The CDR3 is CASSQTRSYEQFF. As DNA, the CDR3 is TGCGCCAGCAGCCAAACTAGAAGCTATGAGCAGTTCTTC.

CDR3 sequence reads: CASTETGNYNEQFF. DNA for the CDR3: TGTGCCAGTACAGAGACGGGGAACTACAATGAGCAGTTCTTC. The chain joins TRBV28 to TRBJ2-1; D might be TRBD2 (5 bases). The CDR3 is 14 residues long. CDR1 is MDHEN and CDR2 is SYDVKM in the germline V gene. The ends were cut back, 9 bases at V and 3 bases at J, with 15 bases in the middle.

This chain uses TRBV6-1 with TRBJ1-2; D is undetermined. CDR3 length: 15 residues. V lost 10 bases and J lost 4, with 22 bases in between. CDR1 and CDR2 (germline): MNHNS, SASEGT. Written as DNA, the CDR3 is TGTGCCACCTCCCCCCAGTGGGGAGAAAGCTATGGCTACACCTTC. Amino acid sequence: CATSPQWGESYGYTF.

The rearrangement joins TRBV15 to TRBJ2-1, with D possibly matching TRBD2 (6 bases). The V and J ends lost 1 base and 3 bases respectively, with 28 bases between them. This CDR3 spans 21 amino acids. The germline V gene has CDR1 LNHNV and CDR2 YYDKDF (reference sequence). The CDR3 DNA follows: TGTGCCACCAGCAGAGCTGAATATAAACGACTAGTTAGTCCCTTCTACAATGAGCAGTTCTTC. Translated: CATSRAEYKRLVSPFYNEQFF.